These 20 T cell receptor beta chains share one sample of origin, sequenced in a study of T cell responses to AZD1222 COVID-19 vaccine. Assay used: immunoSEQ multiplex PCR; TCRdb lists only in-frame clones, some missing. The profile shows approximately 150,000 clones, around 90% of them singletons. The sample in question was peripheral blood, obtained on day 0 of MenACWY control vaccination. All receptors derive from an adult in good health.

The CDR3, as DNA: TGTGCCTGGACAGGACAGGGGGACGGTCCCCAGCATTTT. Translating gives CAWTGQGDGPQHF. The chain has TRBV30 and TRBJ1-5, with 10 bases fitting TRBD1. Trimming cost V 4 bases and J 10 bases; bases outside gene matches: 7. CDR3 length: 13 residues. Germline V CDR1 and CDR2: GTSNPN, SVGIG (reference sequence).

The chain joins TRBV28 to TRBJ1-2, with D maybe TRBD1 (5 bases). CDR1 is MDHEN and CDR2 is SYDVKM in the germline V gene. Between the trimmed V and J ends, which lost 3 bases and 4 bases, there was a span of 15 bases. CDR3 length: 15 residues. The CDR3 nucleotides are TGTGCCAGCAGTTTCCCTGTTGGGGGGTTCTATGGCTACACCTTC. This translates into CASSFPVGGFYGYTF.

The V call is TRBV19, the J call TRBJ1-5, with a tentative D call TRBD1 (6 bases). Looked up from germline, CDR1 is LNHDA and CDR2 is SQIVND (reference sequence). Trimming removed 8 bases from V and 0 bases from J, with 14 bases in between. The CDR3 contains 15 residues. As DNA, the CDR3 is TGTGCCAGTGCCGCAGGGGCGGGTAGCAATCAGCCCCAGCATTTT. It translates to CASAAGAGSNQPQHF. Combining the CDR3 with reference TRBV19 and TRBJ1-5 gives the whole variable domain DGGITQSPKYLFRKEGQNVTLSCEQNLNHDAMYWYRQDPGQGLRLIYYSQIVNDFQKGDIAEGYSVSREKKESFPLTVTSAQKNPTAFYLCASAAGAGSNQPQHFGDGTRLSIL.

This clone appeared once. The V and J genes are TRBV29-1 and TRBJ1-1; TRBD1 matches at 9 bases. The CDR3 totals 13 residues. Germline V lookup: CDR1 SQVTM, CDR2 ANQGSEA. With V trimmed by 6 bases and J by 4 bases, 6 bases remained unmatched. The CDR3 protein is CSVLGQGVTEAFF. CDR3 nucleotides: TGCAGCGTGTTGGGACAGGGCGTCACTGAAGCTTTCTTT.

The chain recombines TRBV7-9 with TRBJ2-3, with D possibly being TRBD2 (5 bases). This CDR3 region has 14 residues. CDR1 and CDR2 (germline): SEHNR, FQNEAQ (reference sequence). Trimming pared 3 bases from V and 0 bases from J, leaving 7 bases between. CDR3 nucleotide sequence: TGTGCCAGCAGCTTTTGGACTAGCACAGATACGCAGTATTTT. Amino acid sequence: CASSFWTSTDTQYF.

The rearrangement links TRBV7-2 to TRBJ2-5, with D unclear. The germline gives CDR1 SGHTA, CDR2 FQGNSA. The CDR3 loop spans 14 amino acids. V lost 5 bases, J lost 2 bases, and 12 bases lay in between. The DNA of the CDR3 is TGTGCCAGCAGCCTTAGTTCGGCACAAGAGACCCAGTACTTC. As protein: CASSLSSAQETQYF.

The chain couples TRBV30 to TRBJ1-1; the D is unclear. Germline V gene data show CDR1 as GTSNPN and CDR2 as SVGIG (reference sequence). CDR3 size: 13 residues. The V end was cut by 3 bases, the J end by 1 base, with 9 bases between. The CDR3 DNA reads TGTGCCTGGAGGAGGACCTCGAACACTGAAGCTTTCTTT. Protein sequence: CAWRRTSNTEAFF.

The rearrangement joins TRBV2 to TRBJ2-7; D is unclear. The CDR3 has 14 amino acids. Germline V gene data show CDR1 as SNHLY and CDR2 as FYNNEI. Deletions cut 1 base from V and 6 bases from J, with 13 bases between. Here the CDR3 DNA reads TGTGCCAGCAGTGAAGGTAGTCCTCGCCCCGAGCAGTACTTC. This gives the protein CASSEGSPRPEQYF. Full variable domain (remainder filled in from reference TRBV2 and TRBJ2-7): EPEVTQTPSHQVTQMGQEVILRCVPISNHLYFYWYRQILGQKVEFLVSFYNNEISEKSEIFDDQFSVERPDGSNFTLKIRSTKLEDSAMYFCASSEGSPRPEQYFGPGTRLTVT.

The chain recombines TRBV10-3 with TRBJ1-2, with a tentative D call TRBD1 (6 bases). Per germline, CDR1 ENHRY and CDR2 SYGVKD. The length of the CDR3 is 14 residues. V was shortened by 6 bases and J by 4 bases, with 15 bases between the two germline ends. The chain's CDR3 is CAISGQSGFYGYTF. In DNA, the CDR3 is TGTGCCATCAGCGGACAGTCTGGCTTCTATGGCTACACCTTC.

V usage is TRBV14 and J usage is TRBJ1-1, with D tentatively TRBD1 (6 bases). Trimming pared 6 bases from V and 1 base from J, leaving 21 bases between. The CDR3 loop spans 17 amino acids. CDR1 and CDR2 from the germline V gene are SGHDN and FVKESK. In DNA, the CDR3 is TGTGCCAGCAGAAAATCGTACAGGGCCCGAGGGAACACTGAAGCTTTCTTT. Translated: CASRKSYRARGNTEAFF.

The chain links TRBV10-3 to TRBJ1-2; D possibly corresponds to TRBD1 (6 bases). In germline, CDR1 is ENHRY, CDR2 SYGVKD. The CDR3 sequence is 13 residues long. Deletions cut 7 bases from V and 3 bases from J, with 12 bases between. For the CDR3, the DNA is TGTGCCATCAAGGCAGGGGAGGACTATGGCTACACCTTC. It specifies CAIKAGEDYGYTF.

CDR3 coding DNA: TGCGCCAGCAGCTTGAGCGGGACATCCCTTCGGGGCACTGAAGCTTTCTTT. Residues: CASSLSGTSLRGTEAFF. The chain links TRBV5-1 to TRBJ1-1, with a tentative D call TRBD1 (6 bases). The CDR3 totals 17 residues. Trimming shortened V by 1 base and J by 4 bases, and 20 bases separated the two germline ends. Germline-derived CDR1 and CDR2 are SGHRS and YFSETQ.

V is TRBV7-9 and J is TRBJ1-3; D ambiguous. The length of the CDR3 is 16 residues. V lost 5 bases, J lost 4 bases, and 18 bases lay in between. Germline V gene sequence: CDR1 SEHNR, CDR2 FQNEAQ (reference sequence). The CDR3 DNA is TGTGCCAGCAGCCCGACGGACCTCGGCGGGGGAAACACCATATATTTT. This gives the protein CASSPTDLGGGNTIYF.

J is TRBJ2-5 and V is TRBV5-6; D possibly uses TRBD1 or TRBD2 (5 bases each). CDR1 is SGHDT and CDR2 is YYEEEE in the germline V gene. The CDR3 covers 14 residues. The V end was cut by 4 bases, the J end by 5 bases, with 15 bases between. The CDR3 protein is CASSKQVPGETQYF. The CDR3 nucleotides read TGTGCCAGCAGCAAACAGGTCCCGGGGGAGACCCAGTACTTC. The whole variable domain, filled in from reference TRBV5-6 and TRBJ2-5, reads DAGVTQSPTHLIKTRGQQVTLRCSPKSGHDTVSWYQQALGQGPQFIFQYYEEEERQRGNFPDRFSGHQFPNYSSELNVNALLLGDSALYLCASSKQVPGETQYFGPGTRLLVL.

The chain joins TRBV28 to TRBJ2-7, with 11 bases lining up with TRBD2. V dropped 5 bases and J dropped 5; count of bases not matched to a gene: 8. This CDR3 region has 15 residues. Germline assignment: CDR1 MDHEN and CDR2 SYDVKM. The CDR3 nucleotides read TGTGCCAGCAGTATCCCGACTAGCGGGATAGACGAGCAGTACTTC. Encoded protein: CASSIPTSGIDEQYF.

The chain uses TRBV7-2 and TRBJ2-5; 15 bases line up with TRBD2. V was pared by 3 bases and J by 4 bases, with 12 bases of the junction left unmatched. The CDR3 runs to 19 residues. Germline CDR1 is SGHTA and CDR2 is FQGNSA. The CDR3 DNA is TGTGCCAGCAGCTTCAACGGACTAGCGGGAGGGATGATGGTAGAGACCCAGTACTTC. This translates into CASSFNGLAGGMMVETQYF. Supplemented by reference TRBV7-2 and TRBJ2-5, the full variable domain reads GAGVSQSPSNKVTEKGKDVELRCDPISGHTALYWYRQSLGQGLEFLIYFQGNSAPDKSGLPSDRFSAERTGGSVSTLTIQRTQQEDSAVYLCASSFNGLAGGMMVETQYFGPGTRLLVL.

The chain links TRBV2 to TRBJ2-2; 9 positions match TRBD1. The CDR3 contains 15 residues. Germline CDR1 SNHLY, CDR2 FYNNEI. V was pared by 6 bases and J by 5 bases, with 7 bases of the junction left unmatched. As DNA, the CDR3 is TGTGCCAGCAGGAGAGACAGGGGGATAACCGGGGAGCTGTTTTTT. Protein sequence: CASRRDRGITGELFF.

V and J are TRBV14 and TRBJ2-2; TRBD2 matches at 9 bases. CDR3 length equals 16 residues. Trimming cost V 4 bases and J 3 bases; bases outside gene matches: 6. Germline V gene sequence: CDR1 SGHDN, CDR2 FVKESK. CDR3 protein: CASSPRLAVYTGELFF. The CDR3 DNA reads TGTGCCAGCAGCCCTCGACTAGCGGTTTACACCGGGGAGCTGTTTTTT.

The J gene is TRBJ2-1, the V gene TRBV27; 10 bases are shared with TRBD2. The CDR3 has 15 residues. The germline CDR1 and CDR2 sequences are MNHEY and SMNVEV (reference sequence). V trimming: 4 bases; J trimming: 9 bases; junction bases outside the gene matches: 9. For the CDR3, the DNA is TGTGCCAGCAGTTCTCTAGCGGGAGCTACTGGTGAGCAGTTCTTC. Its translation: CASSSLAGATGEQFF.

This chain links TRBV7-9 with TRBJ1-5, with 9 bases that match TRBD1. CDR1 is SEHNR and CDR2 is FQNEAQ in the germline V gene (reference sequence). This CDR3 region has 15 residues. V lost 4 bases and J lost 4; bases outside the gene matches: 5. CDR3 in amino acids: CASSSSDRGNQPQHF. CDR3 DNA: TGTGCCAGCAGCTCATCCGACAGGGGGAATCAGCCCCAGCATTTT. The entire variable domain, with the rest obtained from reference TRBV7-9 and TRBJ1-5, is as follows: DTGVSQNPRHKITKRGQNVTFRCDPISEHNRLYWYRQTLGQGPEFLTYFQNEAQLEKSRLLSDRFSAERPKGSFSTLEIQRTEQGDSAMYLCASSSSDRGNQPQHFGDGTRLSIL.